This T cell receptor beta chain is drawn from a study of blood T cell repertoires in COVID-19. Turning to the study itself: The United States, Italy and Spain supplied acute and convalescent COVID-19 samples. The cDNA or gDNA used as material had been derived from T cells, B-cell-depleted T cells, or PBMCs.

Germline V gene lookup returns CDR1 LNHDA and CDR2 SQIVND (reference sequence). V lost 6 bases and J 1 base, leaving 9 bases between the germline ends. This CDR3 region has 13 residues. As handled by the study authors: How many nucleated cells were present was estimated from reference gene primer amplification. TCRdb keeps only in-frame clones here, not all; method: immunoSEQ multiplex PCR. D and trimming come from the DNA, and the V and J calls and clone size come from that table. Of approximately 100,000 clones in the sample, approximately 81% were seen once. The specimen was peripheral blood. This sequence joins TRBV19 and TRBJ1-1, with D hard to call. This clonotype was sampled from a woman in her 70s with acute or convalescent COVID-19. The CDR3: CASSRGANTEAFF. In DNA, the CDR3 is TGTGCCAGTAGCCGGGGAGCGAACACTGAAGCTTTCTTT.